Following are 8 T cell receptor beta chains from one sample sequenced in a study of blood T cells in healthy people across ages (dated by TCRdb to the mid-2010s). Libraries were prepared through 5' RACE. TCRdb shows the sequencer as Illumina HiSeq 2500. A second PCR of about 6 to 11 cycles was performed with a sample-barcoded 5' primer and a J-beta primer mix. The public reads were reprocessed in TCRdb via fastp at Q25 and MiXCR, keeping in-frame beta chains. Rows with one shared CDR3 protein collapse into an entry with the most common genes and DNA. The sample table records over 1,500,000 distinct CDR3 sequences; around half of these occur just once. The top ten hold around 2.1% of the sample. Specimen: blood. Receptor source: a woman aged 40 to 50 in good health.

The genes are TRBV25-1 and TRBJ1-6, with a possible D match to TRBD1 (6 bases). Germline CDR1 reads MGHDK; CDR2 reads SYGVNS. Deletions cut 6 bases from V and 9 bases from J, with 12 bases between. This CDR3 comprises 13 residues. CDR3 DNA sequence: TGTGCCAGCAGGGGGCAGGGGATTTCACCCCTCCACTTT. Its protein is CASRGQGISPLHF.

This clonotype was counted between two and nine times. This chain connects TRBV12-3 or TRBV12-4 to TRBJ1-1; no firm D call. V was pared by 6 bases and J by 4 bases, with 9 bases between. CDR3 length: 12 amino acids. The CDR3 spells CASSKGVTEAFF. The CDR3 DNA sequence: TGTGCCAGCAGCAAGGGTGTCACTGAAGCTTTCTTT.

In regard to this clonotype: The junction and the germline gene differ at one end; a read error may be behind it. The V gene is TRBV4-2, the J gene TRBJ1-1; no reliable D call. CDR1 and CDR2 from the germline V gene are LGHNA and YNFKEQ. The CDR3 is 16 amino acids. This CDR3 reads CASSQALREGDTVAFF. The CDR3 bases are TGTGCCAGCAGTCAAGCACTGCGAGAAGGAGACACTGTAGCTTTCTTT.

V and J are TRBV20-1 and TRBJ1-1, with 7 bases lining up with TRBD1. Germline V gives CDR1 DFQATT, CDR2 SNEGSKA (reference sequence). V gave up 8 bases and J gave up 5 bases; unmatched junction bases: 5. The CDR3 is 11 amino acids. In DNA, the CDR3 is TGCAGTACAGGGGCAGCTACTGAAGCTTTCTTT. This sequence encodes CSTGAATEAFF.

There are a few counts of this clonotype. The CDR3 reads CASTTSSTDTQYF. DNA of the CDR3: TGCGCCAGCACTACGTCTAGCACAGATACGCAGTATTTT. The J gene is TRBJ2-3, the V gene TRBV5-1; D ambiguous. The CDR3 extends over 13 amino acids. Germline lookup yields CDR1 SGHRS and CDR2 YFSETQ. Trimming took off 6 bases at V and 0 bases at J, with 8 bases between the two ends. Filled out from reference TRBV5-1 and TRBJ2-3, the complete variable domain reads KAGVTQTPRYLIKTRGQQVTLSCSPISGHRSVSWYQQTPGQGLQFLFEYFSETQRNKGNFPGRFSGRQFSNSRSEMNVSTLELGDSALYLCASTTSSTDTQYFGPGTRLTVL.

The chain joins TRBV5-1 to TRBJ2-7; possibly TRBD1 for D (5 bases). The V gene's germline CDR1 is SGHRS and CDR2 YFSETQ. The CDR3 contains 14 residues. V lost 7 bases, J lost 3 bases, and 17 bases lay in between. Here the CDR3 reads CASAGPGKGYEQYF. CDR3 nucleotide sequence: TGCGCCAGCGCCGGGCCAGGGAAGGGCTACGAGCAGTACTTC.

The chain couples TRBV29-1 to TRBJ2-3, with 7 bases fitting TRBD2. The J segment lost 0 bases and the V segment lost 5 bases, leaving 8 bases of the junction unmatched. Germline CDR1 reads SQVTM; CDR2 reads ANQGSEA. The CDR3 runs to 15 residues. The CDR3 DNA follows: TGCAGCGTTAAAATGAGCGGGGCTAGCACAGATACGCAGTATTTT. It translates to CSVKMSGASTDTQYF.

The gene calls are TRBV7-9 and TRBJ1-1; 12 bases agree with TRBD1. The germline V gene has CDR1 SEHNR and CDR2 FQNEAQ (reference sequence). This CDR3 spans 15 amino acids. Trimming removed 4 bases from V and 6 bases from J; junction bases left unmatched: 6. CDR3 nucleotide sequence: TGTGCCAGCAGCTCCGGGACAGGGGGCTTGGCTGAAGCTTTCTTT. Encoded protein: CASSSGTGGLAEAFF.